This section outlines one T cell receptor (beta chain) sequence together with its context. V lost 3 bases, J lost 4 bases, and 4 bases stayed unmatched. This CDR3 contains 14 residues. Germline lookup yields CDR1 LNHNV and CDR2 YYDKDF (reference sequence). This specimen belongs to a study of patients and donors after allogeneic stem cell transplantation. Via MiXCR, TCRdb re-called the RT-PCR reads, giving one row per CDR3 protein. The repertoire holds 150,000 to 250,000 distinct CDR3 sequences, with around two fifths as singletons. The receptor comes from a human donor who was either an allogeneic HSCT recipient or a stem cell or donor lymphocyte infusion donor (not recorded which). It is not recorded whose cells these are; they may come from a transplant donor. Sequencing was performed on blood, either unsorted or a sorted T cell fraction (not recorded which). V usage is TRBV15 and J usage is TRBJ1-2, with 8 bases identical to TRBD1. The CDR3 protein is CATSSGTGPYGYTF. The CDR3 nucleotides are TGTGCCACCAGCAGCGGGACAGGACCCTATGGCTACACCTTC.